This T cell receptor (beta chain) was retrieved from a study of Graves' ophthalmopathy and Graves' hyperthyroidism. Study-wide findings and caveats: In blood, most expanded thyroid clonotypes above 0.001 frequency were also detected.

Orbital computed tomography, together with clinical symptoms, serum thyroxine, TRAb and thyroid ultrasound, was used for diagnosis. This clonotype occurred a few times. Antigen unknown. The sequenced template was RNA, covering the TCR beta CDR3 region. An opening RT-PCR round employed HTBI primers and preceded a second-round multiplex PCR. MiXCR, run by TCRdb on the multiplex PCR reads, gives a single entry per CDR3 protein. Among more than 550,000 distinct CDR3 sequences, 35% to 50% were seen once, and the ten largest hold more than 3%. CDR1 is ENHRY and CDR2 is SYGVKD in the germline V gene. This CDR3 comprises 14 residues. The V end was cut by 10 bases, the J end by 5 bases, with 21 bases between.

The material sequenced was peripheral blood. This sequence originates from an adult man with Graves' ophthalmopathy. J is TRBJ2-7 and V is TRBV10-3; the D gene is possibly TRBD2 (6 bases). The CDR3 DNA reads TGTGCCAGCAGAACATTCGGAGGGGTCCACGAGCAGTACTTC. Translating it yields CASRTFGGVHEQYF.